This T cell receptor beta chain comes out of a study of T cells in Graves' hyperthyroidism and ophthalmopathy. Trimming stripped 5 bases from V and 9 bases from J, with 11 bases between. CDR1 is SNHLY, CDR2 FYNNEI, per germline. The CDR3 sequence is 13 residues long. Amplification of TCR beta CDR3 regions was performed using RNA transcripts as template. First-round RT-PCR targeting the TCR CDR3 was performed with the HTBI primer set. TCRdb called the multiplex PCR reads again in MiXCR, with one record for every CDR3 protein. The table has roughly 170,000 distinct CDR3 sequences, about a sixth seen once.

The origin of this receptor is a woman aged 45-59 years with Graves' hyperthyroidism. Sequenced input: blood. V is TRBV2 and J is TRBJ1-6; no clear D gene. The CDR3 DNA reads as TGTGCCAGCAGTTGGGGTCCCACTTCACCCCTCCACTTT. Its translation is CASSWGPTSPLHF.